This TCR beta chain is drawn from a study of CD8 T cells in Susac syndrome. Trimming at V came to 8 bases and at J to 5 bases, leaving 12 bases not matched to a gene. The germline V gene has CDR1 MNHEY and CDR2 SVGAGI. The CDR3 extends over 15 amino acids. Random hexamers were used to reverse transcribe roughly 0.5 to 1 ug of RNA. TCRdb called the immunoSEQ multiplex PCR reads again in MiXCR, with one record for every CDR3 protein. The sample has roughly 250,000 distinct CDR3 sequences, 96% seen once; the top ten hold less than 0.11%. This chain connects TRBV6-5 to TRBJ2-5, with 9 nucleotides matching TRBD1. Source material: CD4+ T cells from PBMCs. The clonotype comes from a human donor with Susac syndrome. Here the CDR3 reads CASGQYRGRGETQYF. The DNA of the CDR3 is TGTGCCAGCGGACAGTACAGGGGGCGCGGGGAGACCCAGTACTTC.